The present TCR beta chain was sequenced within a study of monozygotic twins with inflammatory bowel disease. Study conclusions and caveats: Varying immunosuppressive regimens may have increased patient repertoire variability.

Regarding this clonotype: Its target is unknown.

The CDR3 consists of 15 residues. Germline V gene data show CDR1 as LNHDA and CDR2 as SQIVND (reference sequence). Using the 5' RACE reads, TCRdb records one entry per CDR3 protein without DNA. This sample's table reports some 130,000 distinct CDR3 sequences. This TCR was sampled from a human donor with ulcerative colitis or Crohn's disease, or a healthy co-twin of an affected twin (not recorded which). Sequenced sample: blood. The J gene is TRBJ2-3, the V gene TRBV19; TCRdb selects TRBD1, and the lack of DNA leaves this call unchecked. Here the CDR3 reads CASSIAGTPADTQYF.